Below, 18 T cell receptor beta chains from the same sample are listed, as sequenced in a study of spatial heterogeneity in lung cancer. Time point reported: sample taken at primary tumor resection. These receptors' targets are unknown. Regarding the study as a whole: Mutation tallies in tumors tracked expanded intratumoral alpha and beta TCR counts.

TCRdb ran MiXCR on the 5' RACE reads and lists one entry per CDR3 protein. The data hold 3,000 to 3,500 distinct CDR3 sequences, with 10% to 15% observed a single time. The input for sequencing was lung tumor tissue, taken at surgery. Receptors were obtained from a male donor with early-stage non-small cell lung cancer.

This clonotype is judged medium-sized (0.01 to 0.1%). The chain employs TRBV5-4 and TRBJ1-2, with D perhaps matching TRBD1 (5 bases). This CDR3 comprises 16 residues. CDR1 is SGHNT, CDR2 YYREEE, per germline (reference sequence). V was shortened by 3 bases and J by 4 bases, with 19 bases between the two germline ends. CDR3 sequence (DNA): TGTGCCAGCAGCTCCTACTCGACGGGACGGACCTATGGCTACACCTTC. This sequence encodes CASSSYSTGRTYGYTF.

This clonotype is medium-sized within its sample. The J gene is TRBJ1-2, the V gene TRBV3-1; 8 bases are a match to TRBD1. Germline CDR1 reads LGHDT; CDR2 reads YNNKEL (reference sequence). This CDR3 spans 13 amino acids. Unmatched junction bases numbered 1, after V lost 1 base and J lost 6 bases. CDR3 protein: CASSQVDRDGYTF. The CDR3 coding sequence is TGTGCCAGCAGCCAAGTGGACAGGGATGGCTACACCTTC.

Remarks on this clonotype: At one boundary the junction diverges from the germline segment, which might be a read error. The chain's CDR3 is CAISESPGGYEQYF. The CDR3 region has the DNA TGTGCTATCAGTGAGTCCCCAGGGGGCTACGAGCAGTACTTC. The V and J genes are TRBV10-3 and TRBJ2-7; 7 nucleotides agree with TRBD1. The CDR3 extends over 14 amino acids. CDR1 and CDR2 (germline): ENHRY, SYGVKD.

This clonotype appeared a few times. V and J are TRBV7-9 and TRBJ2-1; TRBD2 agrees at 11 bases. J lost 7 bases, V lost 8 bases, and 13 bases had no gene match. This CDR3 comprises 16 residues. CDR1 is SEHNR and CDR2 is FQNEAQ in the germline V gene (reference sequence). This CDR3 is CASSAWIAGGPNEQFF. Here the CDR3 DNA reads TGTGCCAGCTCTGCGTGGATAGCGGGGGGGCCTAATGAGCAGTTCTTC. Complete variable domain (other parts from reference TRBV7-9 and TRBJ2-1): DTGVSQNPRHKITKRGQNVTFRCDPISEHNRLYWYRQTLGQGPEFLTYFQNEAQLEKSRLLSDRFSAERPKGSFSTLEIQRTEQGDSAMYLCASSAWIAGGPNEQFFGPGTRLTVL.

In this sample, this clonotype turned up many times. The V call is TRBV20-1, the J call TRBJ1-2, with D perhaps TRBD1 (5 bases). Trimming stripped 3 bases from V and 4 bases from J, with 12 bases between. CDR1 is DFQATT, CDR2 SNEGSKA, per germline (reference sequence). There are 13 residues in the CDR3. The CDR3 here is CSASAGQAYGYTF. CDR3 in DNA: TGCAGTGCTAGCGCAGGGCAGGCCTATGGCTACACCTTC.

This clonotype is medium-sized in the sample. V is TRBV20-1 and J is TRBJ2-5, with 12 bases identical to TRBD2. The CDR3 totals 16 residues. J gave up 4 bases and V 3 bases, and 9 bases lay outside the gene matches. Germline V gene data show CDR1 as DFQATT and CDR2 as SNEGSKA (reference sequence). CDR3 nucleotides: TGCAGTGCTAGCCCGACTAGCGGGGGAGGAAGAGAGACCCAGTACTTC. It translates to CSASPTSGGGRETQYF.

This clonotype was detected many times. V is TRBV29-1 and J is TRBJ2-3; 9 positions agree with TRBD2. This CDR3 comprises 14 residues. Trimming at V came to 6 bases and at J to 5 bases, leaving 9 bases not matched to a gene. From germline, CDR1 is SQVTM and CDR2 ANQGSEA. CDR3 DNA: TGCAGCGTCGCCCTTAGCGGGGGAGGAGATACGCAGTATTTT. Its protein product is CSVALSGGGDTQYF.

This clonotype was seen at least ten times. The rearrangement links TRBV4-3 to TRBJ2-3; no definite D call. Trimming took 4 bases from V and 0 from J, leaving 11 bases between them. Germline loops: CDR1 LGHNA, CDR2 YSLEER. The CDR3 is 15 amino acids. CDR3 amino acids: CASSRDLGSTDTQYF. In DNA form, the CDR3 reads TGCGCCAGCAGCCGAGACCTGGGGAGCACAGATACGCAGTATTTT.

By frequency in the sample, this clonotype is medium-sized. V is TRBV12-3 or TRBV12-4 and J is TRBJ2-7, with TRBD1 identical over 7 bases. Unmatched junction bases numbered 7, after V lost 5 bases and J lost 0 bases. The CDR3 extends over 15 amino acids. Written as DNA, the CDR3 is TGTGCCAGCAGTGCCGACAGGGTATTCTCCTACGAGCAGTACTTC. This translates into CASSADRVFSYEQYF.

The sample holds a few counts of this clonotype. This sequence joins TRBV28 and TRBJ2-7, with D perhaps TRBD2 (5 bases). From germline, CDR1 is MDHEN and CDR2 SYDVKM. The CDR3 totals 13 residues. The V gene lost 10 bases and the J gene lost 7 bases, with 20 bases spanning the gap. This chain's CDR3 is CATLSTPTGEQYF. CDR3 DNA sequence: TGTGCCACCCTTTCGACACCGACGGGAGAGCAGTACTTC. The full variable domain, in which reference TRBV28 and TRBJ2-7 provide the parts outside the CDR3, is DVKVTQSSRYLVKRTGEKVFLECVQDMDHENMFWYRQDPGLGLRLIYFSYDVKMKEKGDIPEGYSVSREKKERFSLILESASTNQTSMYLCATLSTPTGEQYFGPGTRLTVT.

This clonotype is medium-sized. The genes are TRBV4-2 and TRBJ2-1; the match to TRBD2 covers 7 bases. CDR3 length equals 19 residues. Germline trimming cut 1 base from V and 5 bases from J; bases unmatched to any gene: 17. Germline V gene sequence: CDR1 LGHNA, CDR2 YNFKEQ. CDR3 DNA sequence: TGTGCCAGCAGCCAAGGCACGGGACTACCCAACCCGAGGGACAATGAGCAGTTCTTC. Translated: CASSQGTGLPNPRDNEQFF.

This clonotype is termed medium-sized. The chain couples TRBV29-1 to TRBJ1-2, with a weak D call TRBD1 (5 bases). Looked up from germline, CDR1 is SQVTM and CDR2 is ANQGSEA. The CDR3 has 15 amino acids. The V end was cut by 3 bases, the J end by 2 bases, with 16 bases between. This chain's CDR3 is CSVDQRTGGNYGYTF. Written as DNA, the CDR3 is TGCAGCGTTGACCAAAGAACGGGGGGAAACTATGGCTACACCTTC.

This clonotype rates as medium-sized (0.01 to 0.1%). This chain joins TRBV3-1 and TRBJ2-5; D gene unclear. Trimming cost V 1 base and J 6 bases, with 9 bases left between them. Per the germline V gene, CDR1 is LGHDT and CDR2 is YNNKEL (reference sequence). CDR3 length equals 13 residues. This CDR3 reads CASSQVGIKTQYF. Here the CDR3 DNA reads TGTGCCAGCAGCCAAGTCGGAATAAAGACCCAGTACTTC.

A few counts support this clonotype. This chain links TRBV7-9 with TRBJ2-2; D call uncertain. V was cut by 3 bases and J by 5 bases, with 16 bases left in between. The CDR3 covers 16 residues. CDR1 SEHNR and CDR2 FQNEAQ come from the germline V gene (reference sequence). CDR3 in DNA: TGTGCCAGCAGCTTCTCTACGGTACCAAGGACCGGGGAGCTGTTTTTT. Translation: CASSFSTVPRTGELFF.

V is TRBV2 and J is TRBJ1-1; D ambiguous. V shed 5 bases and J shed 2 bases, with 0 bases lying between them. In germline, CDR1 is SNHLY, CDR2 FYNNEI. CDR3 length: 10 amino acids. The CDR3 sequence is CASSNTEAFF. Written as DNA, the CDR3 is TGTGCCAGCAGTAACACTGAAGCTTTCTTT.

By sample share, this clonotype is medium-sized. The chain has TRBV7-2 and TRBJ2-3; D is perhaps TRBD1 (6 bases). Between the trimmed V and J ends, which lost 2 bases and 4 bases, there was a span of 10 bases. This CDR3 has 14 amino acids. CDR1 and CDR2 (germline): SGHTA, FQGNSA. DNA for the CDR3: TGTGCCAGCAGCTTACAGGGGTTTTCAGATACGCAGTATTTT. Translating gives CASSLQGFSDTQYF.

Within the sample, this clonotype is medium-sized. The V and J genes are TRBV4-3 and TRBJ1-1; no clear D. V shed 4 bases and J shed 0 bases, with 6 bases lying between them. Germline V gene sequence: CDR1 LGHNA, CDR2 YSLEER. The CDR3 length is 13 residues. CDR3 DNA: TGCGCCAGCAGCCGAAGGGTGAACACTGAAGCTTTCTTT. As protein: CASSRRVNTEAFF.

Points on this clonotype: A read error is possible here, since a much larger clone lies one base away. The J gene is TRBJ2-2, the V gene TRBV6-5; D gene uncertain. The CDR3 consists of 13 residues. Germline V lookup: CDR1 MNHEY, CDR2 SVGAGI. The CDR3: CVSTGVMTGELFF. DNA of the CDR3: TGTGTCAGCACCGGTGTTATGACCGGGGAGCTGTTTTTT.